This T cell receptor beta chain comes out of a study of control samples from healthy donors and cancer patients (dated by TCRdb to 2020 to 2021). Concerning this clone: Its antigen is currently not known. No much larger clonotype is one base removed from it; base qualities were not supplied.

The library relied on the immunoSEQ multiplex PCR assay. TCRdb took this table from immuneACCESS and kept in-frame rearrangements with V and J called. Such tables lack part of the clones; where checked against another copy, unresolved V genes explain under half of the gap, and the rest is unexplained. The sample profile shows some 150,000 clones; around 96% of them were found once. Over 0.9% of the sample rests with the top ten. The CDR3, from cysteine to phenylalanine, totals 17 residues. The kept DNA is CDR3 alone, 51 bases in frame from the first base. V lost 4 bases and J lost 0 bases; the stretch between them is 15 bases long. The CDR1 and CDR2 encoded by the germline V gene are ENHRY and SYGVKD.

Sequences were obtained from blood. The V and J genes are TRBV10-3 and TRBJ1-4; perhaps TRBD1 is the D gene, with 6 bases matching. This TCR came from a woman aged 30 to 39 in good health. CDR3 region: CAISAGGGSPTNEKLFF. The DNA sequence is TGTGCCATCAGTGCCGGGGGGGGCTCTCCAACTAATGAAAAACTGTTTTTT.